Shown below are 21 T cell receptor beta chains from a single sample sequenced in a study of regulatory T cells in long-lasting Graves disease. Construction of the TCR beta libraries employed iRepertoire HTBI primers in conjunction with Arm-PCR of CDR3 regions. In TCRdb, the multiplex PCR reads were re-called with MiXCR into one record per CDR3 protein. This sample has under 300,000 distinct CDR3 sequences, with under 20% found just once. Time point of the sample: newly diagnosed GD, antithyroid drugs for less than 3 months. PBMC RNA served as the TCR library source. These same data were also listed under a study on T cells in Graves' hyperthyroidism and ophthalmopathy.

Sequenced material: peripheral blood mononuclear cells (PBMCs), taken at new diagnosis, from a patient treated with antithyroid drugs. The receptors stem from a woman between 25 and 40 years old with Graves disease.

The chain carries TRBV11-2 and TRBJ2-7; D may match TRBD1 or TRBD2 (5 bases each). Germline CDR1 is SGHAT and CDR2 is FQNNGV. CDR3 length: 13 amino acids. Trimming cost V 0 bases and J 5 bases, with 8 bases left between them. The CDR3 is CASSLEGDDEQYF. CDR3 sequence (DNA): TGTGCCAGCAGCTTAGAAGGGGACGACGAGCAGTACTTC. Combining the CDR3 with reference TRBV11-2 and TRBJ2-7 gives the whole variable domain EAGVAQSPRYKIIEKRQSVAFWCNPISGHATLYWYQQILGQGPKLLIQFQNNGVVDDSQLPKDRFSAERLKGVDSTLKIQPAKLEDSAVYLCASSLEGDDEQYFGPGTRLTVT.

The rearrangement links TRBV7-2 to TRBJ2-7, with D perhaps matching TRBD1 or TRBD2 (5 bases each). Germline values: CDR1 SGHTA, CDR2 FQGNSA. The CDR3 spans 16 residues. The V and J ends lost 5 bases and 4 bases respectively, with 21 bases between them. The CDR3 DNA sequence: TGTGCCAGCAGCACCCGAGGGGAGCGAGTTAAGTACGAGCAGTACTTC. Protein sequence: CASSTRGERVKYEQYF.

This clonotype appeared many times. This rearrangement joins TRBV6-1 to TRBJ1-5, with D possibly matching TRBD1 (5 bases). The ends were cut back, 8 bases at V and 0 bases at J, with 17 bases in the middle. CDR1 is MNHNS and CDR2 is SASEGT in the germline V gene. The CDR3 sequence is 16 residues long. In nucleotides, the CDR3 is TGTGCCAGCTCCACCGCGTGGGACGCTAGCAATCAGCCCCAGCATTTT. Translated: CASSTAWDASNQPQHF.

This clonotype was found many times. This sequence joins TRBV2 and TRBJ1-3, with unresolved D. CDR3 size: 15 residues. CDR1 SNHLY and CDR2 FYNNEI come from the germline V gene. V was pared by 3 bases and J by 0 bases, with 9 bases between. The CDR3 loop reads CASSDRRFSGNTIYF. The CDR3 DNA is TGTGCCAGCAGTGATAGGCGGTTCTCTGGAAACACCATATATTTT.

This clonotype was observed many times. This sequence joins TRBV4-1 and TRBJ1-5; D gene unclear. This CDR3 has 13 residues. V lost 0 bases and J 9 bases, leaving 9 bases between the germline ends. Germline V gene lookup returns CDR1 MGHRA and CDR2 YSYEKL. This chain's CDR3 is CASSQDLDGPQHF. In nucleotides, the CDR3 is TGCGCCAGCAGCCAAGATCTTGACGGGCCCCAGCATTTT.

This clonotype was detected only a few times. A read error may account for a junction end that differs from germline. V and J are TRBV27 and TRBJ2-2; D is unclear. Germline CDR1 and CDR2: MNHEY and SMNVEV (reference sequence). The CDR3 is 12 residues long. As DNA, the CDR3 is TGTGCCAGCAGTTGGAACGCCGGGGAGCTGTTTTTT. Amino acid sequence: CASSWNAGELFF.

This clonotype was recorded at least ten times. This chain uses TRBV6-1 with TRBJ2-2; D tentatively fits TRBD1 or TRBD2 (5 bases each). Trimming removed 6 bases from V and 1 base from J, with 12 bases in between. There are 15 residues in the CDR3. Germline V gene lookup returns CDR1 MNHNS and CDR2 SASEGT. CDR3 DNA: TGTGCCAGCAGGGAACAGGACTGGAACACCGGGGAGCTGTTTTTT. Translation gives CASREQDWNTGELFF.

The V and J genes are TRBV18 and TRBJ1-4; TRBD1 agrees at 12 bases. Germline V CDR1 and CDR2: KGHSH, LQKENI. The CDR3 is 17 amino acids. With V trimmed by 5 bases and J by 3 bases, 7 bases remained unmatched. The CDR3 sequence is CASSGRDRGPANEKLFF. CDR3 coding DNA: TGTGCCAGCTCAGGCCGGGACAGGGGGCCCGCTAATGAAAAACTGTTTTTT.

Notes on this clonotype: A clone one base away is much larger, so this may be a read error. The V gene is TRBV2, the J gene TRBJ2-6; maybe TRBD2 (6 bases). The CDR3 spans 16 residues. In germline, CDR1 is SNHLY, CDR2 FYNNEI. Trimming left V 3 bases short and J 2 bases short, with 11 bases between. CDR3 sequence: CASSESGVPGANVLTF. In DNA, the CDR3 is TGTGCCAGCAGTGAGTCGGGGGTACCTGGGGCCAACGTCCTGACTTTC.

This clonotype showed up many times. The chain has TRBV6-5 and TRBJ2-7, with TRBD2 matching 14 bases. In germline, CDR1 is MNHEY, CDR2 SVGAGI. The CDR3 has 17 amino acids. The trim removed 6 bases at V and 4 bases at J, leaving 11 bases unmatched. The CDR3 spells CASSYQTSGGAPYEQYF. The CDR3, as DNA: TGTGCCAGCAGCTACCAGACTAGCGGGGGGGCCCCATACGAGCAGTACTTC.

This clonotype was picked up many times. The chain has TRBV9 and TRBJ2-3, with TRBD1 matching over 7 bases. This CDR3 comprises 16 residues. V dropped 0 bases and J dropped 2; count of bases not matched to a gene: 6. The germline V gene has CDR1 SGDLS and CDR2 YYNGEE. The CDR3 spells CASSVETGTYTDTQYF. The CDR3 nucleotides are TGTGCCAGCAGCGTAGAGACAGGGACGTACACAGATACGCAGTATTTT.

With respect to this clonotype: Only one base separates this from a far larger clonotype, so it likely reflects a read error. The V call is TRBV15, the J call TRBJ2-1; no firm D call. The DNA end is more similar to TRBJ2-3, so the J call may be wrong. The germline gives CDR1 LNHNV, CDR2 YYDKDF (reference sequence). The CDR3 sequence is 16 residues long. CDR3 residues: CATSRVRWRRTDTQYF. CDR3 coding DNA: TGTGCCACCAGCAGAGTGAGATGGAGACGCACAGATACGCAGTATTTT.

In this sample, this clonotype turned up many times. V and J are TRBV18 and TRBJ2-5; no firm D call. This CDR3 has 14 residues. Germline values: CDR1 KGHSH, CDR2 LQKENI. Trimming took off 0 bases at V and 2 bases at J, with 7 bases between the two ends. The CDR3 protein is CASSPPERQETQYF. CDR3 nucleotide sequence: TGTGCCAGCTCACCACCCGAACGGCAAGAGACCCAGTACTTC.

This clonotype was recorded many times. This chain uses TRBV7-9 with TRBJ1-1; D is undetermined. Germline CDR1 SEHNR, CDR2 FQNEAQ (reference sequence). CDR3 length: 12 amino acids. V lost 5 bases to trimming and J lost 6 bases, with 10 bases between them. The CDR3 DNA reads TGTGCCAGCAGCCCCGGGTTCGCTGAAGCTTTCTTT. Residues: CASSPGFAEAFF.

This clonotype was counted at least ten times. The CDR3 DNA reads as TGTGCCAGTAGTATAACCACCAGACAGATGAACACTGAAGCTTTCTTT. Its translation is CASSITTRQMNTEAFF. The chain employs TRBV19 and TRBJ1-1, with a weak D call TRBD1 (5 bases). V lost 2 bases, J lost 0 bases, and 13 bases lay in between. The length of the CDR3 is 16 residues. Germline values: CDR1 LNHDA, CDR2 SQIVND (reference sequence).

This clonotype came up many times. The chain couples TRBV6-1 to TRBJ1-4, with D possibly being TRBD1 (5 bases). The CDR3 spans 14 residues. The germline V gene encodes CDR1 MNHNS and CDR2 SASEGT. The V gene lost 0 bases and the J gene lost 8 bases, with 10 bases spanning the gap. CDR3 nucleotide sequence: TGTGCCAGCAGTGAAGCCCCGGACATGGAAAAACTGTTTTTT. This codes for CASSEAPDMEKLFF.

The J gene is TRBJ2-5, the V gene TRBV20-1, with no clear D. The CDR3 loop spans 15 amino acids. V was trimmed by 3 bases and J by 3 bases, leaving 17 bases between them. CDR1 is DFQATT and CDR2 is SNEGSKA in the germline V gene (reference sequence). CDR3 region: CSASPPTSLEETQYF. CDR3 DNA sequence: TGCAGTGCTAGCCCCCCTACCTCCCTGGAAGAGACCCAGTACTTC.

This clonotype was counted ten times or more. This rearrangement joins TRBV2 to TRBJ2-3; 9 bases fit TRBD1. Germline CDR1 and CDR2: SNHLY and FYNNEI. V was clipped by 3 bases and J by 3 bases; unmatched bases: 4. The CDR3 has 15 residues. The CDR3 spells CASSDDRGSTDTQYF. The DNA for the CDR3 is TGTGCCAGCAGTGATGACAGGGGGTCGACAGATACGCAGTATTTT.

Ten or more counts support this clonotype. CDR3 protein: CSARGGEAGVTYEQYF. The CDR3 coding sequence is TGCAGTGCCCGGGGGGGCGAAGCGGGGGTTACCTACGAGCAGTACTTC. The V call is TRBV20-1, the J call TRBJ2-7, with 8 bases identical to TRBD2. After removal of 6 bases from V and 2 bases from J, the junction contained 15 bases not matched to a gene. CDR1 is DFQATT and CDR2 is SNEGSKA in the germline V gene (reference sequence). CDR3 size: 16 residues.

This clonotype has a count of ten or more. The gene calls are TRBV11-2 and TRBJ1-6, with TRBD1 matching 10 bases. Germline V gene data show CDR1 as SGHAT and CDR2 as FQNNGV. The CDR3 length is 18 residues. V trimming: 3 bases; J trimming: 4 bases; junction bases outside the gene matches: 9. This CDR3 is CASSFQLGTGDYNSPLHF. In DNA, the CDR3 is TGTGCCAGCAGCTTTCAACTCGGGACAGGGGATTATAATTCACCCCTCCACTTT.

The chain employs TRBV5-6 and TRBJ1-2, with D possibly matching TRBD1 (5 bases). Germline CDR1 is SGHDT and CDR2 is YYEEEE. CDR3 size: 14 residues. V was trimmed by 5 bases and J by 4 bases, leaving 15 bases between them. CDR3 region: CASRKQATIYGYTF. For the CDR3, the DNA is TGTGCCAGCAGAAAACAGGCAACCATCTATGGCTACACCTTC. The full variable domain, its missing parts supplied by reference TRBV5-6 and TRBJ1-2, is DAGVTQSPTHLIKTRGQQVTLRCSPKSGHDTVSWYQQALGQGPQFIFQYYEEEERQRGNFPDRFSGHQFPNYSSELNVNALLLGDSALYLCASRKQATIYGYTFGSGTRLTVV.